Below, 4 T cell receptor beta chains from the same sample are listed, as sequenced in a study of blood T cell repertoires in COVID-19. The data were produced by immunoSEQ multiplex PCR, yet TCRdb's version contains in-frame clones alone and is incomplete. Of roughly 86,000 clones listed, around 81% are singletons. The material sequenced was peripheral blood. The receptors shown here come from a man aged 45-65 years who had recovered from COVID-19.

The chain couples TRBV7-9 to TRBJ2-2; D uncertain. This CDR3 is 15 amino acids long. CDR1 and CDR2 (germline): SEHNR, FQNEAQ (reference sequence). Between the trimmed V and J ends, which lost 2 bases and 3 bases, there was a span of 10 bases. CDR3 bases: TGTGCCAGCAGCTTAATAGATATCGACACCGGGGAGCTGTTTTTT. This codes for CASSLIDIDTGELFF.

In its sample, this clone was seen a few times. This chain connects TRBV19 to TRBJ2-7, with TRBD1 as a possible D gene (6 bases). The CDR3 sequence is 15 residues long. V was clipped by 1 base and J by 3 bases, with 13 bases between them. Germline values: CDR1 LNHDA, CDR2 SQIVND (reference sequence). CDR3 in DNA: TGTGCCAGTAGTATAGGAGGGGACAACCGCTACGAGCAGTACTTC. This translates into CASSIGGDNRYEQYF.

The chain employs TRBV5-6 and TRBJ1-5; D may be TRBD1 (6 bases). Trimming removed 7 bases from V and 4 bases from J, with 18 bases in between. The length of the CDR3 is 15 residues. The V gene's germline CDR1 is SGHDT and CDR2 YYEEEE. The CDR3 spells CASSPRGARNQPQHF. CDR3 bases: TGTGCCAGCTCGCCCCGGGGGGCGCGGAATCAGCCCCAGCATTTT.

The J gene is TRBJ1-2, the V gene TRBV21-1; the table gives TRBD1 as D, unverified against the DNA. TRBV21-1 is described as a pseudogene. The CDR3 covers 16 residues. In nucleotides, the CDR3 is TGTGCCAGCAGCGTACGAGACTGGGGGCTCTGCTATGGCTACACCTTC. It specifies CASSVRDWGLCYGYTF.